This T cell receptor beta chain comes out of a study of blood T cell repertoires in COVID-19. Background on the study: Sources were T cells, B-cell-depleted T cells, or PBMCs; the material itself was cDNA or gDNA.

Methods used by the authors: Amplification of reference gene primers was used by the study to estimate nucleated cell counts. The repertoire was sequenced with immunoSEQ multiplex PCR; TCRdb's copy has only in-frame clones and lacks some. V, J and clone size were drawn from that table, and D and trimming were deduced from the DNA. Here the sample spans some 50,000 clones, 80% to 90% being singletons. The CDR3 is 15 amino acids. The germline V gene encodes CDR1 SGHDT and CDR2 YYEEEE. The V segment lost 3 bases and the J segment 4 bases; nucleotides outside the gene matches: 6. The source material was peripheral blood. The sequence was obtained from a woman aged 80 or over with acute or convalescent COVID-19. The chain joins TRBV5-6 to TRBJ1-2; 10 nucleotides line up with TRBD1. In DNA form, the CDR3 reads TGTGCCAGCAGCTCCGGGACAGGGGCACCCTATGGCTACACCTTC. This codes for CASSSGTGAPYGYTF.